The 9 T cell receptor beta chains below come from one sample, sequenced in a study of blood T cell repertoires in COVID-19. Profiling relied on immunoSEQ multiplex PCR, and the TCRdb table lists in-frame clones only, not all of them. The sample lists about 320,000 clones; roughly 90% were seen once. Sequencing used PBMCs or T cells enriched from blood (not recorded which). These receptors all stem from a woman younger than 30 who had recovered from COVID-19.

The J gene is TRBJ2-7, the V gene TRBV2; perhaps TRBD1 as D (5 bases). CDR1 and CDR2 (germline): SNHLY, FYNNEI. Trimming took off 2 bases at V and 3 bases at J, with 14 bases between the two ends. This CDR3 is 15 amino acids long. In nucleotides, the CDR3 is TGTGCCAGCAGTGAATTGCAGGGCGTTTACTACGAGCAGTACTTC. This sequence encodes CASSELQGVYYEQYF.

In its sample, this clone was seen a few times. The chain uses TRBV6-2 or TRBV6-3 and TRBJ2-7, with D possibly being TRBD2 (5 bases). The CDR3 is made up of 13 amino acids. The V gene's germline CDR1 is MNHEY and CDR2 SVGEGT. V lost 5 bases to trimming and J lost 5 bases, with 13 bases between them. The CDR3 coding sequence is TGTGCCAGCAGTCCCACGGAGGTCCACGAGCAGTACTTC. Protein sequence: CASSPTEVHEQYF.

V usage is TRBV7-9 and J usage is TRBJ1-4, with unresolved D. Germline V gene data show CDR1 as SEHNR and CDR2 as FQNEAQ (reference sequence). V was clipped by 5 bases and J by 5 bases, with 12 bases between them. The CDR3 spans 14 residues. CDR3 region: CASSMSGNNEKLFF. The DNA of the CDR3 is TGTGCCAGCAGCATGTCCGGGAACAATGAAAAACTGTTTTTT. Filled out from reference TRBV7-9 and TRBJ1-4, the complete variable domain reads DTGVSQNPRHKITKRGQNVTFRCDPISEHNRLYWYRQTLGQGPEFLTYFQNEAQLEKSRLLSDRFSAERPKGSFSTLEIQRTEQGDSAMYLCASSMSGNNEKLFFGSGTQLSVL.

The chain has TRBV5-6 and TRBJ2-7; 10 positions match TRBD2. CDR1 and CDR2 (germline): SGHDT, YYEEEE. V lost 2 bases and J lost 6; bases outside the gene matches: 8. This CDR3 is 15 amino acids long. The CDR3 region is CASSFGTSDNSEQYF. As DNA, the CDR3 is TGTGCCAGCAGCTTTGGGACTAGCGATAACAGCGAGCAGTACTTC.

The chain employs TRBV2 and TRBJ2-5; 8 positions match TRBD2. This CDR3 has 15 residues. Germline V gene data show CDR1 as SNHLY and CDR2 as FYNNEI. V shed 3 bases and J 4 bases; nucleotides not matched to a gene: 7. The CDR3 protein is CASSDRAGGLETQYF. CDR3 bases: TGTGCCAGCAGTGATCGTGCGGGAGGTTTAGAGACCCAGTACTTC.

The chain carries TRBV10-1 and TRBJ1-5; TRBD1 agrees at 9 bases. Germline CDR1 and CDR2: WNHNN and SYGVQD (reference sequence). Trimming at V came to 6 bases and at J to 5 bases, leaving 8 bases not matched to a gene. The CDR3 is 15 residues long. The CDR3 region has the DNA TGCGCCAGCAGGGACAGGGGTAGTTTCTATCAGCCCCAGCATTTT. Translated: CASRDRGSFYQPQHF.

The chain couples TRBV18 to TRBJ2-1; no clear D. The CDR3 contains 13 residues. Germline V gene lookup returns CDR1 KGHSH and CDR2 LQKENI. Trimming cost V 0 bases and J 12 bases, with 12 bases left between them. This CDR3 reads CASSPPSTRGQFF. The CDR3, as DNA: TGTGCCAGCTCACCACCGTCAACTCGAGGGCAGTTCTTC.

The chain links TRBV19 to TRBJ2-7; D is unclear. The CDR3 totals 12 residues. The germline CDR1 and CDR2 sequences are LNHDA and SQIVND (reference sequence). V lost 2 bases, J lost 5 bases, and 7 bases lay in between. Written as DNA, the CDR3 is TGTGCCAGTAGTATATCTCGGGACGAGCAGTACTTC. It codes for CASSISRDEQYF.

Notes on this clone: The identical CDR3 is also encoded by other nucleotide sequences in the sample. The CDR3 protein is CASSDRGTEAFF. CDR3 nucleotides: TGTGCCAGTAGTGACAGGGGCACTGAAGCTTTCTTT. The rearrangement uses TRBV19 and TRBJ1-1, with 8 bases lining up with TRBD1. After removal of 5 bases from V and 4 bases from J, the junction contained 0 bases not matched to a gene. Germline-derived CDR1 and CDR2 are LNHDA and SQIVND (reference sequence). CDR3 length: 12 amino acids.